This TCR beta chain was sequenced for a study of neurological immune-mediated disorders. Study-wide results and caveats: None of the CDR3 amino acid sequences in expanded clones turned up in more than one subject, which points to private repertoires in all groups. Patients with HTLV-1-associated myelopathy showed the most TCR clonal expansion. Those with multiple sclerosis showed the least, falling below healthy controls.

CDR1 is DFQATT and CDR2 is SNEGSKA in the germline V gene (reference sequence). After removal of 6 bases from V and 1 base from J, the junction contained 3 bases not matched to a gene. CDR3 length: 13 residues. This clonotype was seen many times. Its antigen is currently unknown. TCRdb used MiXCR to reprocess the 5' RACE reads, holding one entry per CDR3 protein. The sample yields 46,000 or so distinct CDR3 sequences, approximately 10% seen once. The origin of this receptor is a woman between 35 and 50 years old with HTLV-1-associated myelopathy (HAM/TSP). Material for sequencing was PBMCs. The chain uses TRBV20-1 and TRBJ2-1, with 7 bases fitting TRBD1. CDR3 sequence (DNA): TGCAGTGCCCAGGACAGGTCCTACAATGAGCAGTTCTTC. It encodes CSAQDRSYNEQFF.